This entry concerns a single T cell receptor (beta chain). The sample originates from a study of blood T cell repertoires in COVID-19. In the study overall: Some COVID-19 samples were acute and others convalescent; all came from the United States, Italy and Spain.

V was cut by 1 base and J by 6 bases, with 10 bases left in between. The V gene's germline CDR1 is SGHTA and CDR2 FQGNSA. The CDR3 sequence is 14 residues long. Participants were placed into cohorts based on the clinical history they reported. Per the authors' pipeline: By means of reference gene primer amplification, nucleated cell counts were estimated. TCRdb keeps only in-frame clones here, not all; method: immunoSEQ multiplex PCR. Clonal size and the V and J genes are those of that table, whereas D and trimming came from the DNA. The data hold about 160,000 clones, with approximately 80% observed a single time.

Sequenced: PBMCs or T cells enriched from blood (not recorded which). The TCR originated in a woman in her forties or fifties who had recovered from COVID-19. The V call is TRBV7-2, the J call TRBJ2-1; D is ambiguous. CDR3 loop: CASSLVAEVNEQFF. Written as DNA, the CDR3 is TGTGCCAGCAGCTTAGTCGCTGAGGTCAATGAGCAGTTCTTC.